This TCR beta chain is from a study of T cells in Graves' hyperthyroidism and ophthalmopathy. In the study overall: Any treatment followed the collection of peripheral blood at initial diagnosis. Findings and caveats of the study: Ophthalmopathy, as predicted by the model, came a median 6.5 months after the prediction.

There were TCR beta CDR3 regions amplified from RNA transcripts. HTBI primers were employed in a first-round RT-PCR of the TCR CDR3. One entry per CDR3 protein results from TCRdb running MiXCR on the multiplex PCR reads. This sample has 350,000 to 450,000 distinct CDR3 sequences, with around 14% found just once. Exclusion of a patient resulted from uncontrolled infection, other autoimmune disease, pregnancy or lactation. Source material for PBMCs was about 10 ml fresh peripheral blood. V was clipped by 5 bases and J by 5 bases, with 11 bases between them. The germline gives CDR1 SGHVS, CDR2 FNYEAQ. The CDR3 sequence is 13 residues long. The table lists this clonotype with many counts. Its antigen is unidentified.

The chain is built from TRBV7-6 and TRBJ2-3; D possibly corresponds to TRBD2 (5 bases). Material for sequencing was blood. The clonotype originates from a woman aged 55-69 years with Graves' hyperthyroidism. Written as DNA, the CDR3 is TGTGCCAGCAGCCCGGGAATGGTAGATACGCAGTATTTT. Translated: CASSPGMVDTQYF.